These T cell receptor beta chains were read from a single sample in a study of regulatory T cells in long-lasting Graves disease. TCRdb re-analysed the multiplex PCR reads in MiXCR, keeping a single row per CDR3 protein. The data show approximately 540,000 distinct CDR3 sequences, about 12% seen once. These data are also associated with another study on T cells in Graves' hyperthyroidism and ophthalmopathy.

Sequencing was performed on peripheral blood mononuclear cells (PBMCs), taken at new diagnosis, from a patient treated with antithyroid drugs. Source of these receptors: a woman in her 30s with Graves disease. Both conserved end residues are part of each CDR3. D genes are given only for firm matches. The listing skips clone size in some rows; elsewhere it reads once, few, many or a size class.

16 TRBJ2-3 TRBD2 TRBV28 once TGTGCCAGCAGTTTAACTAGCGGGAGAGGATCAGATACGCAGTATTTT CASSLTSGRGSDTQYF
16 TRBJ2-3 - TRBV25-1 few TGTGCCAGTAGTCGGCGGGCTTACTTAACCACAGATACGCAGTATTTT CASSRRAYLTTDTQYF
15 TRBJ2-7 TRBD1 TRBV20-1 many TGCAGTGCTAGAGCCCGAGGACAGGGGACCTACGAGCAGTACTTC CSARARGQGTYEQYF
15 TRBJ2-5 - TRBV20-1 many TGCAGTGCTAGCCGGGGGGCGGGAGTTAAAGAGACCCAGTACTTC CSASRGAGVKETQYF
14 TRBJ2-1 - TRBV9 few TGTGCCAGCACCCCCGGGACTTTATACAATGAGCAGTTCTTC CASTPGTLYNEQFF
20 TRBJ2-6 TRBD1 TRBV6-2/TRBV6-3 - TGTGCCAGCAGTTACCCACTTGGGACAGAATTGCCCTCTGGGGCCAACGTCCTGACTTTC CASSYPLGTELPSGANVLTF
14 TRBJ1-1 - TRBV27 many TGTGCCAGCAGTTTAACCCAACCTGGCACTGAAGCTTTCTTT CASSLTQPGTEAFF
13 TRBJ1-5 - TRBV19 - TGTGCCAGTAGAGTGGGGCTCAACCAGCCCCAGCATTTT CASRVGLNQPQHF
13 TRBJ1-1 - TRBV6-1 many TGTGCCAGCAGACTGGGGACCCAACTGCGGGCTTTCTTT CASRLGTQLRAFF
15 TRBJ1-1 TRBD1 TRBV2 many TGTGCCAGCAGTGGAAGAGGGGGCGCAATGACCGAAGCTTTCTTT CASSGRGGAMTEAFF
13 TRBJ2-1 TRBD2 TRBV5-5 few TGTGCCAGCAGCTCGGGACTAGCGGGGGAGGGCGGCTTC CASSSGLAGEGGF
15 TRBJ2-7 - TRBV6-5 - TGTGCCAGCAGTTACTCGGTTAGTTCCCCCTACGAGCAGTACTTC CASSYSVSSPYEQYF
15 TRBJ1-3 - TRBV6-5 many TGTGCCAGCAGTTACTCCCGGGGATCTGGAAACACCATATATTTT CASSYSRGSGNTIYF
17 TRBJ2-7 TRBD1 TRBV15 many TGTGCCACCAGCAGGGGTAGGACCGGGACAGGGTCCTACGAGCAGTACTTC CATSRGRTGTGSYEQYF
16 TRBJ2-2 - TRBV2 many TGTGCCAGCAGTGTCGGGCAGGGGCCTTACACCGGGGAGCTGTTTTTT CASSVGQGPYTGELFF
13 TRBJ1-1 - TRBV10-3 - TGTGCCATCAGTGATGGGGGGGTCTTAGAAGCTTTCTTT CAISDGGVLEAFF
14 TRBJ1-2 TRBD1 TRBV12-3/TRBV12-4 many TGTGCCAGCAGTTTAGGGGACAGGGACTATGGCTACACCTTC CASSLGDRDYGYTF
14 TRBJ1-2 TRBD1 TRBV3-1 many TGTGCCAGCAGCCAAGCCGGGACAGCTTATGGCTACACCTTC CASSQAGTAYGYTF
15 TRBJ2-7 TRBD2 TRBV12-3/TRBV12-4 many TGTGCCAGCAGCTATACGGTCCTAGCGGGAGAGGAGCAGTACTTC CASSYTVLAGEEQYF
15 TRBJ2-7 - TRBV29-1 many TGCAGCGTTGAAGATCGGAGGGGGAGCTCCTACGAGCAGTACTTC CSVEDRRGSSYEQYF
16 TRBJ2-7 TRBD2 TRBV12-3/TRBV12-4 - TGTGCCAGCAGTCCCGGAGCGGGACTTAAGGCCTACGAGCAGTACTTC CASSPGAGLKAYEQYF
12 TRBJ2-7 - TRBV5-6 many TGTGCCAGCAGCTTGATAGCGAGCGAGCAGTACTTC CASSLIASEQYF
13 TRBJ1-2 - TRBV18 many TGTGCCAGCTCACCGCGGCCAGGGGATGGCTACACCTTC CASSPRPGDGYTF
13 TRBJ2-7 - TRBV3-1 many TGTGCCAGCACGCGGGACGGCGCCTACGAGCAGTACTTC CASTRDGAYEQYF
15 TRBJ1-6 TRBD1 TRBV5-1 - TGCGCCAGCAGCACCGGACAGGGTTTGAGTTCACCCCTCCACTTT CASSTGQGLSSPLHF
14 TRBJ2-1 - TRBV6-2/TRBV6-3 many TGTGCCAGCACGTGGGGGAGGACCTACAATGAGCAGTTCTTC CASTWGRTYNEQFF
13 TRBJ1-2 - TRBV28 many TGTGCCAGCAGTCCCCTTACTTTTGGAGGCTACACCTTC CASSPLTFGGYTF
14 TRBJ1-6 - TRBV7-3 many TGTGCCAGCAGCCTAGCCGGACATAATTCACCCCTCCACTTT CASSLAGHNSPLHF
13 TRBJ2-7 - TRBV6-1 many TGTGCCAGCAGTCTACATTATTCCTACGAGCAGTACTTC CASSLHYSYEQYF
13 TRBJ1-2 - TRBV28 many TGTGCCAGCAGGCTGGGGGGGGACTATGGCTACACCTTC CASRLGGDYGYTF
13 TRBJ2-1 - TRBV6-1 many TGTGCCAGCAGCCGCAGAGTCGGTAATGAGCAGTTCTTC CASSRRVGNEQFF
13 TRBJ2-7 TRBD1 TRBV29-1 many TGCAGCGTTGGGACAGGGGGCTTCGACGAGCAGTACTTC CSVGTGGFDEQYF
14 TRBJ2-1 - TRBV24-1 many TGTGCCACCAGTGACTCTTTTTCCTACAATGAGCAGTTCTTC CATSDSFSYNEQFF
12 TRBJ2-3 - TRBV9 many TGTGCCAGCAGCGTAGCTTACGATACGCAGTATTTT CASSVAYDTQYF
12 TRBJ2-5 - TRBV11-2 many TGTGCCAGCAGCTCGATGGTCGCGACCCAGTACTTC CASSSMVATQYF
15 TRBJ2-1 TRBD2 TRBV2 many TGTGCCAGCAGTTTTAGCGGGAGCCTCTCCAATGAGCAGTTCTTC CASSFSGSLSNEQFF
12 TRBJ2-4 - TRBV2 many TGTGCCAGCAGTGGTGACAGTAACATTCAGTACTTC CASSGDSNIQYF
12 TRBJ2-3 TRBD2 TRBV28 few TGTGCCAGCAGCTTTGGGACTAGCCTGCAGTATTTT CASSFGTSLQYF
15 TRBJ1-5 TRBD1 TRBV19 - TGTGCCAGTATGGGACAGTTCTATAGCAATCAGCCCCAGCATTTT CASMGQFYSNQPQHF
16 TRBJ2-5 TRBD2 TRBV6-9 many TGTGCCAGCAGTTACTGGGCTAGCGGCCCACAAGAGACCCAGTACTTC CASSYWASGPQETQYF
14 TRBJ2-7 - TRBV6-5 - TGTGCCAGCAGTTTGGGGGCAGTCTTTTACGAGCAGTACTTC CASSLGAVFYEQYF
13 TRBJ2-7 - TRBV20-1 many TGCAGTGCTAGTCCCGATACAACCTACGAGCAGTACTTC CSASPDTTYEQYF
13 TRBJ2-7 TRBD2 TRBV13 many TGTGCCAGCAGCCGCGGGAGTGTCTACGAGCAGTACTTC CASSRGSVYEQYF
16 TRBJ2-2 - TRBV3-1 - TGTGCCAGCAGCCACGCAGGGGCAAGTTTAAGCAGGGAGCTGTTTTTT CASSHAGASLSRELFF
15 TRBJ2-1 TRBD2 TRBV10-2 many TGCGCCAGCAGTATGTCTAGCGGACTATACAATGAGCAGTTCTTC CASSMSSGLYNEQFF
14 TRBJ2-5 - TRBV7-2 many TGTGCCAGCAGCTTAGCAGGGATGGGAGAGACCCAGTACTTC CASSLAGMGETQYF
14 TRBJ2-2 - TRBV5-1 many TGCGCCAGCAGCTTGGGCCGGTTCGCCGGGGAGCTGTTTTTT CASSLGRFAGELFF